Below are 28 T cell receptor beta chains sequenced from a single sample in a study of cytomegalovirus exposure and HLA in healthy donors. Primers for the PCR totalled 60 Vbeta and 13 Jbeta. TCRdb's table, derived via immunoSEQ multiplex PCR, lists solely in-frame clones and lacks some. The sample includes about 130,000 clones, 60% to 80% of them seen just once. The sample was PBMCs. These receptors all come from a woman aged 50 to 65 in good health and CMV-seronegative.

In its sample, this clone was seen a few times. The rearrangement uses TRBV30 and TRBJ2-3; 8 positions match TRBD2. The junction had 6 bases not matched to a gene; V was cut back by 3 bases and J by 4 bases. The V gene's germline CDR1 is GTSNPN and CDR2 SVGIG (reference sequence). The CDR3 totals 14 residues. In DNA, the CDR3 is TGTGCCTGGAGAACTAGCGGTTACTCAGATACGCAGTATTTT. Translation gives CAWRTSGYSDTQYF.

The chain has TRBV27 and TRBJ2-5, with TRBD1 identical over 7 bases. Germline V gene lookup returns CDR1 MNHEY and CDR2 SMNVEV (reference sequence). The CDR3 spans 17 residues. With 5 bases clipped from V and 3 bases from J, the junction kept 15 bases outside the gene matches. DNA for the CDR3: TGTGCCAGCAGTCCTCAAAAGCAAACAGGGGACAAAGAGACCCAGTACTTC. Its protein product is CASSPQKQTGDKETQYF.

The CDR3 DNA reads TGTGCCAGCAGCCCTTTTAGAGGCACCGGGGAGCTGTTTTTT. It specifies CASSPFRGTGELFF. The V call is TRBV7-9, the J call TRBJ2-2; no definite D call. The length of the CDR3 is 14 residues. Germline-derived CDR1 and CDR2 are SEHNR and FQNEAQ (reference sequence). Trimming pared 5 bases from V and 4 bases from J, leaving 11 bases between.

The chain recombines TRBV29-1 with TRBJ2-2; 16 nucleotides match TRBD2. CDR3 size: 16 residues. In germline, CDR1 is SQVTM, CDR2 ANQGSEA. The V and J ends lost 3 bases and 4 bases, in that order; junction bases with no gene match: 2. The CDR3 DNA reads TGCAGCGTTGAGGGGACTAGCGGGAGGGGCACCGGGGAGCTGTTTTTT. Translation: CSVEGTSGRGTGELFF.

The CDR3 is CAWSMTGKDEQYF. In DNA form, the CDR3 reads TGTGCCTGGAGTATGACAGGGAAGGACGAGCAGTACTTC. The chain joins TRBV30 to TRBJ2-7, with 7 positions matching TRBD1. Losses at the gene ends were 2 bases for V and 5 bases for J; bases not matched to a gene: 6. The CDR3 is 13 amino acids. The V gene's germline CDR1 is GTSNPN and CDR2 SVGIG (reference sequence).

This clone has only a few counts. The chain uses TRBV19 and TRBJ2-7; D possibly corresponds to TRBD2 (6 bases). The CDR3 has 14 residues. V dropped 5 bases and J dropped 0 bases, with 11 bases sitting between them. In germline, CDR1 is LNHDA, CDR2 SQIVND (reference sequence). The CDR3 DNA is TGTGCCAGTAGTTTTCGGGAGAGCTCCTACGAGCAGTACTTC. It yields the protein CASSFRESSYEQYF. Full variable domain (remainder filled in from reference TRBV19 and TRBJ2-7): DGGITQSPKYLFRKEGQNVTLSCEQNLNHDAMYWYRQDPGQGLRLIYYSQIVNDFQKGDIAEGYSVSREKKESFPLTVTSAQKNPTAFYLCASSFRESSYEQYFGPGTRLTVT.

This clone turned up a few times. The rearrangement uses TRBV4-2 and TRBJ1-3; 9 bases align to TRBD1. The V and J ends lost 4 bases and 3 bases, in that order; junction bases with no gene match: 4. Germline V CDR1 and CDR2: LGHNA, YNFKEQ. The CDR3 covers 15 residues. The CDR3 protein is CASSPPGQGGNTIYF. DNA for the CDR3: TGTGCCAGCAGCCCCCCGGGACAGGGTGGAAACACCATATATTTT.

V is TRBV5-5 and J is TRBJ1-5; the D gene is possibly TRBD1 (6 bases). The ends were cut back, 4 bases at V and 4 bases at J, with 12 bases in the middle. The CDR3 is 14 residues long. Per germline, CDR1 SGHKS and CDR2 YYEKEE (reference sequence). CDR3 DNA: TGTGCCAGCAGCCTGGAAACAGGGAATCAGCCCCAGCATTTT. Residues: CASSLETGNQPQHF.

The genes are TRBV6-5 and TRBJ1-5, with D hard to call. Between the trimmed V and J ends, which lost 0 bases and 9 bases, there was a span of 9 bases. CDR3 length: 13 amino acids. The germline V gene encodes CDR1 MNHEY and CDR2 SVGAGI. CDR3 loop: CASSYSRERPQHF. CDR3 sequence (DNA): TGTGCCAGCAGTTACTCGAGAGAGAGGCCCCAGCATTTT.

The J gene is TRBJ2-5, the V gene TRBV5-4; 7 bases are a match to TRBD2. The DNA end is a closer match to TRBJ2-7, so the J assignment may be wrong. CDR1 and CDR2 (germline): SGHNT, YYREEE (reference sequence). The CDR3 consists of 15 residues. CDR3: CASNSQSGTLVEQYF. The CDR3 bases are TGTGCCAGCAACTCACAGAGCGGGACCTTGGTCGAGCAGTACTTC.

About this clone: Other DNA sequences in this sample translate to the same CDR3. The chain couples TRBV28 to TRBJ1-1; D may be TRBD1 (6 bases). The germline V gene encodes CDR1 MDHEN and CDR2 SYDVKM. Trimming cost V 6 bases and J 7 bases, with 9 bases left between them. CDR3 length equals 11 residues. CDR3 amino acids: CASSLQGEAFF. In DNA form, the CDR3 reads TGTGCCAGCAGCCTACAGGGTGAAGCTTTCTTT.

The chain links TRBV10-3 to TRBJ2-5, with a tentative D call TRBD2 (5 bases). Between the trimmed V and J ends, which lost 6 bases and 0 bases, there was a span of 17 bases. This CDR3 is built from 16 residues. CDR1 ENHRY and CDR2 SYGVKD come from the germline V gene. This CDR3 is CAISEAAAPYQETQYF. CDR3 nucleotides: TGTGCCATCAGCGAGGCAGCGGCACCGTACCAAGAGACCCAGTACTTC.

The chain employs TRBV6-1 and TRBJ2-7; 10 nucleotides match TRBD2. The V segment lost 6 bases and the J segment 2 bases; nucleotides outside the gene matches: 7. Looked up from germline, CDR1 is MNHNS and CDR2 is SASEGT. The CDR3 has 15 amino acids. CDR3 DNA: TGTGCCAGCAGCTATGGACTAGCGGAGACCTACGAGCAGTACTTC. Protein sequence: CASSYGLAETYEQYF.

This chain connects TRBV27 to TRBJ1-5; the match to TRBD1 covers 10 bases. J was trimmed by 6 bases and V by 3 bases; bases with no gene match: 8. Germline V CDR1 and CDR2: MNHEY, SMNVEV (reference sequence). This CDR3 is 16 amino acids long. DNA of the CDR3: TGTGCCAGCAGTTTTTTAGGGACAGGGGTAATTCAGCCCCAGCATTTT. It translates to CASSFLGTGVIQPQHF.

The chain is built from TRBV5-1 and TRBJ2-5; maybe TRBD1 (6 bases). The closer fit of TRBJ2-7 to the DNA end suggests the J call may be wrong. CDR3 length: 15 residues. Germline V CDR1 and CDR2: SGHRS, YFSETQ. The CDR3: CASSLEAGVSYEQYF. The CDR3 DNA reads as TGCGCCAGCAGCTTGGAGGCAGGGGTATCCTACGAGCAGTACTTC.

V and J are TRBV7-3 and TRBJ2-3; 9 bases fit TRBD1. Germline V gives CDR1 SGHTA, CDR2 FQGTGA. V was pared by 4 bases and J by 3 bases, with 11 bases of the junction left unmatched. The length of the CDR3 is 17 residues. The CDR3 reads CASSSRSMDRGTDTQYF. The CDR3 coding sequence is TGTGCCAGCAGCTCGAGATCAATGGACAGGGGAACAGATACGCAGTATTTT.

This clone was seen more than once but under ten times. The J gene is TRBJ1-3, the V gene TRBV30; the D is unclear. Germline V gene sequence: CDR1 GTSNPN, CDR2 SVGIG (reference sequence). The V end was cut by 2 bases, the J end by 0 bases, with 14 bases between. The CDR3 has 16 amino acids. In DNA, the CDR3 is TGTGCCTGGAGTAGGCTGAGACACAGCTCTGGAAACACCATATATTTT. Its translation is CAWSRLRHSSGNTIYF.

This chain joins TRBV28 and TRBJ2-7; 7 nucleotides align to TRBD1. The trim removed 3 bases at V and 6 bases at J, leaving 11 bases unmatched. Germline values: CDR1 MDHEN, CDR2 SYDVKM. The CDR3 sequence is 15 residues long. The CDR3 spells CASSFGDRPLGEQYF. CDR3 DNA: TGTGCCAGCAGTTTTGGGGACAGACCACTCGGCGAGCAGTACTTC.

The J gene is TRBJ2-5, the V gene TRBV6-6, with 8 bases that match TRBD1. From germline, CDR1 is MNHNY and CDR2 SVGAGI (reference sequence). J was trimmed by 5 bases and V by 4 bases; bases with no gene match: 6. The CDR3 length is 14 residues. The CDR3: CASSSRGPGETQYF. CDR3 sequence (DNA): TGTGCCAGCAGTTCCAGGGGGCCGGGGGAGACCCAGTACTTC.

This clone has just a few counts. The V call is TRBV23-1, the J call TRBJ2-7; 9 bases map to TRBD1. TRBV23-1 is filed as an ORF, its function uncertain. This CDR3 spans 14 amino acids. Unmatched junction bases numbered 2, after V lost 2 bases and J lost 3 bases. The CDR3 nucleotides read TGCGCCAGCAGTCAAAAGGACAGGGGCTACGAGCAGTACTTC. Translating it yields CASSQKDRGYEQYF.

Only a few counts were recorded for this clone. The genes are TRBV28 and TRBJ2-1; a possible D gene is TRBD1 (6 bases). V lost 8 bases and J lost 4, with 18 bases in between. The CDR3 consists of 15 residues. Germline lookup yields CDR1 MDHEN and CDR2 SYDVKM. The CDR3 sequence: CASRAIRQAYNEQFF. The CDR3 region has the DNA TGTGCCAGCCGGGCTATTCGACAGGCATACAATGAGCAGTTCTTC. Supplemented by reference TRBV28 and TRBJ2-1, the full variable domain reads DVKVTQSSRYLVKRTGEKVFLECVQDMDHENMFWYRQDPGLGLRLIYFSYDVKMKEKGDIPEGYSVSREKKERFSLILESASTNQTSMYLCASRAIRQAYNEQFFGPGTRLTVL.

This clone showed up just once. CDR3 sequence reads: CASRTADRNSPLHF. Here the CDR3 DNA reads TGTGCCAGTAGGACGGCGGACAGGAATTCACCCCTCCACTTT. This sequence joins TRBV19 and TRBJ1-6; the match to TRBD1 covers 7 bases. This CDR3 contains 14 residues. In germline, CDR1 is LNHDA, CDR2 SQIVND (reference sequence). V was pared by 6 bases and J by 7 bases, with 6 bases of the junction left unmatched.

V gene TRBV28 combines with J gene TRBJ1-4; D uncertain. Looked up from germline, CDR1 is MDHEN and CDR2 is SYDVKM. The CDR3 has 11 residues. V dropped 2 bases and J dropped 8 bases, with 3 bases sitting between them. In nucleotides, the CDR3 is TGTGCCAGCAGTTTAACAGAAAAACTGTTTTTT. Encoded protein: CASSLTEKLFF.

This clone was counted a few times. This chain joins TRBV15 and TRBJ2-1; D is perhaps TRBD2 (5 bases). V was shortened by 0 bases and J by 0 bases, with 6 bases between the two germline ends. Germline loops: CDR1 LNHNV, CDR2 YYDKDF (reference sequence). The CDR3 runs to 15 residues. The DNA of the CDR3 is TGTGCCACCAGCAGAGAGAGGGCCTCCTACAATGAGCAGTTCTTC. It specifies CATSRERASYNEQFF.

The gene calls are TRBV21-1 and TRBJ2-1; the DNA was not compared with TRBD1, the D call given in the table. TRBV21-1 has pseudogene status. The CDR3 loop spans 16 amino acids. CDR3 coding DNA: TGTGCCAGCAGCAAATTTTTGGGGCACTCCTACAATGAGCAGTTCTTC. Translating gives CASSKFLGHSYNEQFF.

About this clone: At one end, the junction sequence differs from germline, possibly due to a read error. This chain uses TRBV7-7 with TRBJ2-7; D may be TRBD2 (5 bases). The CDR3 has 8 residues. CDR1 is SSHAT and CDR2 is FNYEAQ in the germline V gene (reference sequence). CDR3 amino acids: CASSLPGF. CDR3 in DNA: TGTGCTAGCAGCTTACCGGGGTTC.

The chain joins TRBV10-3 to TRBJ2-5, with a weak D call TRBD2 (5 bases). V lost 0 bases, J lost 5 bases, and 10 bases lay in between. Germline V gene sequence: CDR1 ENHRY, CDR2 SYGVKD. The CDR3 runs to 14 residues. As DNA, the CDR3 is TGTGCCATCAGTGAGTCGAGGGAATCGGAGACCCAGTACTTC. Protein sequence: CAISESRESETQYF.

The J gene is TRBJ1-1, the V gene TRBV11-3; 8 bases map to TRBD1. The CDR3 sequence is 14 residues long. Germline V gives CDR1 SGHNT, CDR2 YENEEA. With V trimmed by 5 bases and J by 5 bases, 7 bases remained unmatched. The CDR3 loop is CASSRQGRGTEAFF. As DNA, the CDR3 is TGTGCCAGCAGCCGACAGGGGCGGGGGACTGAAGCTTTCTTT. Based on the CDR3 plus reference TRBV11-3 and TRBJ1-1, the full variable domain is EAGVVQSPRYKIIEKKQPVAFWCNPISGHNTLYWYLQNLGQGPELLIRYENEEAVDDSQLPKDRFSAERLKGVDSTLKIQPAELGDSAVYLCASSRQGRGTEAFFGQGTRLTVV.